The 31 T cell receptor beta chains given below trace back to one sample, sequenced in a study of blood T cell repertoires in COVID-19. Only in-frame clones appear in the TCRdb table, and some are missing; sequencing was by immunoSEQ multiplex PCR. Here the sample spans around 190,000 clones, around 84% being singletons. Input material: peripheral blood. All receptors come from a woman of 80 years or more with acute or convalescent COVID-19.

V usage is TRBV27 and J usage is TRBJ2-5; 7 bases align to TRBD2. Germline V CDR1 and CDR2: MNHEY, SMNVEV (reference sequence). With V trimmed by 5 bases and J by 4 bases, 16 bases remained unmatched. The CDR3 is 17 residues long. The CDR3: CASSPRVVAGRRETQYF. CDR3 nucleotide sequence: TGTGCCAGCAGTCCCCGAGTGGTAGCGGGTAGAAGAGAGACCCAGTACTTC.

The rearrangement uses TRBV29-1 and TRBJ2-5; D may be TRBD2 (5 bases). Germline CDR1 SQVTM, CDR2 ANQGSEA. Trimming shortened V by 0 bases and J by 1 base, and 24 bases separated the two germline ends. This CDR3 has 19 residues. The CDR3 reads CSVEDGTGMNQVSQETQYF. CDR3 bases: TGCAGCGTTGAAGATGGAACCGGGATGAATCAAGTCTCCCAAGAGACCCAGTACTTC.

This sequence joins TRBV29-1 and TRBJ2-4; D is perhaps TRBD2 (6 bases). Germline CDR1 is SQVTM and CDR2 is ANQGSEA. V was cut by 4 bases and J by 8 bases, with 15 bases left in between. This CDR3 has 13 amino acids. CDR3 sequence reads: CSVAEGSRDIQYF. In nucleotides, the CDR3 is TGCAGCGTTGCGGAGGGCTCCCGGGACATTCAGTACTTC.

This chain's CDR3 is CASSLERSEQFF. The CDR3 nucleotides read TGCGCCAGCAGCCTGGAGAGGTCCGAGCAGTTCTTC. The chain joins TRBV5-1 to TRBJ2-1; D uncertain. Germline V gene data show CDR1 as SGHRS and CDR2 as YFSETQ. Trimming shortened V by 4 bases and J by 10 bases, and 12 bases separated the two germline ends. The CDR3 totals 12 residues.

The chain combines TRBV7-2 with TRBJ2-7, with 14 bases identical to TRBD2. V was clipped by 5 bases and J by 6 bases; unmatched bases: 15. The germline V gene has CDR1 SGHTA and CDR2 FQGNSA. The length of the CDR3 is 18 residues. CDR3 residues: CASSHPPGTSGSAGEQYF. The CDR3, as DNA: TGTGCCAGCAGCCACCCGCCCGGGACTAGCGGGAGTGCAGGCGAGCAGTACTTC.

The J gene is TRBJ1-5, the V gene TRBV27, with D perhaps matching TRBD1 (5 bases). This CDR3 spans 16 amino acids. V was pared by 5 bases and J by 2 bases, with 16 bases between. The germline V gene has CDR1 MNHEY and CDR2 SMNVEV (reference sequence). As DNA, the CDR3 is TGTGCCAGCAGTCCCGTTTGGGGCGGCGGCAATCAGCCCCAGCATTTT. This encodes CASSPVWGGGNQPQHF.

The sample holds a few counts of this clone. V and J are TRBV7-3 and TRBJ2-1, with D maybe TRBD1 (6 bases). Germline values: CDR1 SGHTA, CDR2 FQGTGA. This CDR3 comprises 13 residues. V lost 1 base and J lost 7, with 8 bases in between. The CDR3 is CASSLIGQNEQFF. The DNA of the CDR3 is TGTGCCAGCAGCTTAATAGGACAGAATGAGCAGTTCTTC. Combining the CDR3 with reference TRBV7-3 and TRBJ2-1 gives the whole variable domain GAGVSQTPSNKVTEKGKYVELRCDPISGHTALYWYRQSLGQGPEFLIYFQGTGAADDSGLPNDRFFAVRPEGSVSTLKIQRTERGDSAVYLCASSLIGQNEQFFGPGTRLTVL.

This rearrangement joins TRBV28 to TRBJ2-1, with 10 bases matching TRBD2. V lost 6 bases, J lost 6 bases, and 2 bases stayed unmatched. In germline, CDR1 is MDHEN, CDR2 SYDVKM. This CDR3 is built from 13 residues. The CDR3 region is CASRSSGSNEQFF. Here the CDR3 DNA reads TGTGCCAGCAGGTCTAGCGGGAGCAATGAGCAGTTCTTC.

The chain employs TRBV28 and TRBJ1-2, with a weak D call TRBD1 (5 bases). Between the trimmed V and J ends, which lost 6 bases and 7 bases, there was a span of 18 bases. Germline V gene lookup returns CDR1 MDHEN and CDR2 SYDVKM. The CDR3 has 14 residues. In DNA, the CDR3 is TGTGCCAGCAGCCTCATGGGTACAGGATTTGGCTACACCTTC. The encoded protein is CASSLMGTGFGYTF.

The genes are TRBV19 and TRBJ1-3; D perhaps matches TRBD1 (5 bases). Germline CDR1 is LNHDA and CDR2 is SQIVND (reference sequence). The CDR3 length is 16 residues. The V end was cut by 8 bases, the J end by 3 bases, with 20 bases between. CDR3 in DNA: TGTGCCAGTGGGATTTGGAGGGGAGAGATTGGAAACACCATATATTTT. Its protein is CASGIWRGEIGNTIYF.

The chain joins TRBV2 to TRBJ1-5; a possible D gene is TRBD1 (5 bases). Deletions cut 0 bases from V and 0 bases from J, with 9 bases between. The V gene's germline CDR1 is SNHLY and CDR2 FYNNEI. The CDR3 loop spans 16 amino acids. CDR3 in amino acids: CASSEAPGNSNQPQHF. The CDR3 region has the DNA TGTGCCAGCAGTGAAGCGCCAGGGAATAGCAATCAGCCCCAGCATTTT.

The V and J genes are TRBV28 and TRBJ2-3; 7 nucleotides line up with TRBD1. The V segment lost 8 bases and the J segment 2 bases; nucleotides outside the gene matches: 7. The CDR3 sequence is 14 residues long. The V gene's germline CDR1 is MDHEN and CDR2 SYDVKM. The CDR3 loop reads CASETGADTDTQYF. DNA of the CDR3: TGTGCCAGCGAAACAGGGGCCGACACAGATACGCAGTATTTT.

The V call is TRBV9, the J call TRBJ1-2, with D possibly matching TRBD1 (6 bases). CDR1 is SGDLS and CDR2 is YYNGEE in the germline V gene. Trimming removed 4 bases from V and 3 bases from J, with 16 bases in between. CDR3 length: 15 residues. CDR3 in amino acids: CASSPSGRGYYGYTF. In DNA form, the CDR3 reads TGTGCCAGCAGCCCCTCTGGCAGGGGATACTATGGCTACACCTTC.

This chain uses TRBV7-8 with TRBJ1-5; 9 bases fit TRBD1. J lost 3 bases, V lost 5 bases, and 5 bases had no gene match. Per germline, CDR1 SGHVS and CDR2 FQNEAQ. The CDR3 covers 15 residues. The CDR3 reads CASSRGTGFNQPQHF. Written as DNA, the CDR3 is TGTGCCAGCAGCCGGGGGACAGGGTTCAATCAGCCCCAGCATTTT. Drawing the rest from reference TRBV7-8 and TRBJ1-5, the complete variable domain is GAGVSQSPRYKVAKRGQDVALRCDPISGHVSLFWYQQALGQGPEFLTYFQNEAQLDKSGLPSDRFFAERPEGSVSTLKIQRTQQEDSAVYLCASSRGTGFNQPQHFGDGTRLSIL.

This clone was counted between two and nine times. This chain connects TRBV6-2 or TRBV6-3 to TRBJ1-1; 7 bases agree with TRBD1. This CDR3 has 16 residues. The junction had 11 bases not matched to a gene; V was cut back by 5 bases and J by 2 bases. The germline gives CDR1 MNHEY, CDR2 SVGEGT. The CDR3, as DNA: TGTGCCAGCAGTAAGCCGACAGGGCTCCCAAACACTGAAGCTTTCTTT. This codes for CASSKPTGLPNTEAFF.

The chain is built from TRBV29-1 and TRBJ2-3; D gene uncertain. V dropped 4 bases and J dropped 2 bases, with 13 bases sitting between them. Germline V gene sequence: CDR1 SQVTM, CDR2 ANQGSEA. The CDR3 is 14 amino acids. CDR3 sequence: CSVGLTVNTDTQYF. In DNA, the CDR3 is TGCAGCGTTGGTTTAACAGTCAACACAGATACGCAGTATTTT.

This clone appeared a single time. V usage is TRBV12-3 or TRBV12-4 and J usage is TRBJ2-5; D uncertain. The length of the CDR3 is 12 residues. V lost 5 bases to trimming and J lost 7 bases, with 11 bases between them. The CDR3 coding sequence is TGTGCCAGCAGTGCCCCTCCGGGGACCCAGTACTTC. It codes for CASSAPPGTQYF.

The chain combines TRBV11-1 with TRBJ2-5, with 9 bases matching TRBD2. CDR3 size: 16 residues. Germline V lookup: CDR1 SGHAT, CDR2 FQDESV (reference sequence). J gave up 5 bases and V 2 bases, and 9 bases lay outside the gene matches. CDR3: CASSLSPGLAGETQYF. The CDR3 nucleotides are TGTGCCAGCAGCTTATCACCGGGACTAGCAGGGGAGACCCAGTACTTC.

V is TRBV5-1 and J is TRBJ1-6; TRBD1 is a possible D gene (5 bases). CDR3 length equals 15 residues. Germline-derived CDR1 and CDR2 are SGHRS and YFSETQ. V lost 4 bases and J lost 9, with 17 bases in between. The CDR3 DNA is TGCGCCAGCAGCACCTCAGGGCCTTTTAGTTCACCCCTCCACTTT. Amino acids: CASSTSGPFSSPLHF.

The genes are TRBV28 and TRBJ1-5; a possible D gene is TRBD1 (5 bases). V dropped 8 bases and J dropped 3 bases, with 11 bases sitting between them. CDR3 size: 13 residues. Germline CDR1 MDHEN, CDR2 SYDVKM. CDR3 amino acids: CASDGATNQPQHF. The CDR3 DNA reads TGTGCCAGCGATGGGGCCACCAATCAGCCCCAGCATTTT.

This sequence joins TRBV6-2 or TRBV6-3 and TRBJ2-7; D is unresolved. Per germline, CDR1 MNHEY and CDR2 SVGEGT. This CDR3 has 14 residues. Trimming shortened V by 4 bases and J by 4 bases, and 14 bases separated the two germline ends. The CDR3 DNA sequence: TGTGCCAGCAGTTTATCCAGGTTGAGATACGAGCAGTACTTC. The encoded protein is CASSLSRLRYEQYF.

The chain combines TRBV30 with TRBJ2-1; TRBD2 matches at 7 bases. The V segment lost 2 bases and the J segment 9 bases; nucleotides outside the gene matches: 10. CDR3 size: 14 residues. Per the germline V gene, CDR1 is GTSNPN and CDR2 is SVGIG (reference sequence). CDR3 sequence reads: CAWSWGEGYGEQFF. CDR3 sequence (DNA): TGTGCCTGGAGTTGGGGGGAGGGTTATGGTGAGCAGTTCTTC. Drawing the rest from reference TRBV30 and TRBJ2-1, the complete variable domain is SQTIHQWPATLVQPVGSPLSLECTVEGTSNPNLYWYRQAAGRGLQLLFYSVGIGQISSEVPQNLSASRPQDRQFILSSKKLLLSDSGFYLCAWSWGEGYGEQFFGPGTRLTVL.

For the CDR3, the DNA is TGTGCCAGCAGCTCATCCATGGAGACCCAGTACTTC. This sequence encodes CASSSSMETQYF. This chain links TRBV11-2 with TRBJ2-5; D not certain. This CDR3 spans 12 amino acids. Germline values: CDR1 SGHAT, CDR2 FQNNGV. The ends were cut back, 4 bases at V and 5 bases at J, with 8 bases in the middle.

CDR3 sequence (DNA): TGTGCCGGAGGGGCGGGGAACCCCTATGGCTACACCTTC. It is translated as CAGGAGNPYGYTF. The chain recombines TRBV28 with TRBJ1-2, with D perhaps matching TRBD1 (5 bases). The germline gives CDR1 MDHEN, CDR2 SYDVKM. CDR3 length: 13 residues. Deletions cut 11 bases from V and 4 bases from J, with 17 bases between.

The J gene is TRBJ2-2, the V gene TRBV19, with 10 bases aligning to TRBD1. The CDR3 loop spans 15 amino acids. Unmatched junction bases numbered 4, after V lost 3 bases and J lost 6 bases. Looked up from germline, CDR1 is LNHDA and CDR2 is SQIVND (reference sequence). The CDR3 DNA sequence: TGTGCCAGTAGTATTGGGACAGGGGTCCCCGGGGAGCTGTTTTTT. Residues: CASSIGTGVPGELFF.

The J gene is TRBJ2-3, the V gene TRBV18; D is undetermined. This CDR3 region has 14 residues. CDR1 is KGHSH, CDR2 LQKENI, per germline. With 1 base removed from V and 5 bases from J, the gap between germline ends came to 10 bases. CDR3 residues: CASSPLAVVDTQYF. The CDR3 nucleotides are TGTGCCAGCTCACCACTGGCGGTGGTAGATACGCAGTATTTT. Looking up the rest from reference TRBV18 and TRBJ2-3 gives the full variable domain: NAGVMQNPRHLVRRRGQEARLRCSPMKGHSHVYWYRQLPEEGLKFMVYLQKENIIDESGMPKERFSAEFPKEGPSILRIQQVVRGDSAAYFCASSPLAVVDTQYFGPGTRLTVL.

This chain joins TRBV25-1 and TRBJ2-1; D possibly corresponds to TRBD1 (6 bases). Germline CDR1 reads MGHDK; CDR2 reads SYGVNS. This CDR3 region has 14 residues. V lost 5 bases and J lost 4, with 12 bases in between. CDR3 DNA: TGTGCCAGCAGTAACAGGGCCCAGTACAATGAGCAGTTCTTC. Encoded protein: CASSNRAQYNEQFF. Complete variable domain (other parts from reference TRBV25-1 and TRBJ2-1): EADIYQTPRYLVIGTGKKITLECSQTMGHDKMYWYQQDPGMELHLIHYSYGVNSTEKGDLSSESTVSRIRTEHFPLTLESARPSHTSQYLCASSNRAQYNEQFFGPGTRLTVL.

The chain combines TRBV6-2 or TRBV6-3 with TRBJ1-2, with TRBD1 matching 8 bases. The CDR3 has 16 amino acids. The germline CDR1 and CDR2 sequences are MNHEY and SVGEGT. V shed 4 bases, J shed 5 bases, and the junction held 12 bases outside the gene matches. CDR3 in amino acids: CASSFPGTGMPYGYTF. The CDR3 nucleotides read TGTGCCAGCAGTTTTCCCGGGACAGGAATGCCTTATGGCTACACCTTC.

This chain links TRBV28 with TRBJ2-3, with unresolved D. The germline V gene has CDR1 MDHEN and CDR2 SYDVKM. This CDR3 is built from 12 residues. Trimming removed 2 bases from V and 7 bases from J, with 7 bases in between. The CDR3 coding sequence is TGTGCCAGCAGTTTAGAGAGGAATACGCAGTATTTT. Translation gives CASSLERNTQYF. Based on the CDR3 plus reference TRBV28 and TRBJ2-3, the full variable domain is DVKVTQSSRYLVKRTGEKVFLECVQDMDHENMFWYRQDPGLGLRLIYFSYDVKMKEKGDIPEGYSVSREKKERFSLILESASTNQTSMYLCASSLERNTQYFGPGTRLTVL.

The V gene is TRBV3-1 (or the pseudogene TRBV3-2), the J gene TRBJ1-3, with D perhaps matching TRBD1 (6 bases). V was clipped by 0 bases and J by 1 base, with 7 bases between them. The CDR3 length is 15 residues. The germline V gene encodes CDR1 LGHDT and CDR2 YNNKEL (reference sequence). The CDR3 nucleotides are TGTGCCAGCAGCCAAGATCAGGGGTCTGGAAACACCATATATTTT. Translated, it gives CASSQDQGSGNTIYF.

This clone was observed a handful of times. The CDR3 sequence: CASSQLSADTQYF. Here the CDR3 DNA reads TGTGCCAGCAGCCAACTCTCGGCAGATACGCAGTATTTT. This chain connects TRBV4-2 to TRBJ2-3; no clear D gene. Germline CDR1 is LGHNA and CDR2 is YNFKEQ. This CDR3 has 13 residues. Trimming took 2 bases from V and 4 from J, leaving 7 bases between them.